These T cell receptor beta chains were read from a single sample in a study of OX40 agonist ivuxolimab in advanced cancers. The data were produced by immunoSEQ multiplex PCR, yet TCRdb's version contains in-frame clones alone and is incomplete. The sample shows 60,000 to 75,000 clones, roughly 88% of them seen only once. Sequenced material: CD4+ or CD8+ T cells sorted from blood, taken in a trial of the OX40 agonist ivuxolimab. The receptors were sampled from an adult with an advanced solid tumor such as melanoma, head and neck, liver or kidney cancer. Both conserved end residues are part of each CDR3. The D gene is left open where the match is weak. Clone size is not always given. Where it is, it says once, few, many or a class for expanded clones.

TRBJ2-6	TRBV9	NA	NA	CASSVDPGGLSGANVLTF	TGTGCCAGCAGCGTAGACCCCGGGGGACTCTCTGGGGCCAACGTCCTGACTTTC
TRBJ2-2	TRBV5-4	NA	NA	CASSLISGLAGELFF	TGTGCCAGCAGCTTGATTTCGGGGTTGGCCGGGGAGCTGTTTTTT
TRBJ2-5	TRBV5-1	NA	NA	CASSGGTGKETQYF	TGCGCCAGCAGCGGGGGGACTGGAAAAGAGACCCAGTACTTC
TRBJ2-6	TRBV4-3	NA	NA	CASSQASPGGTGANVLTF	TGCGCCAGCAGCCAAGCTTCCCCTGGGGGGACTGGGGCCAACGTCCTGACTTTC
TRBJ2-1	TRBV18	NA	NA	CASSSQGSHNEQFF	TGTGCCAGCTCCTCACAGGGATCCCACAATGAGCAGTTCTTC
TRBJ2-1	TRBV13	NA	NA	CASSLVFGETEGSEQFF	TGTGCCAGCAGCTTAGTTTTCGGGGAAACCGAAGGGAGTGAGCAGTTCTTC
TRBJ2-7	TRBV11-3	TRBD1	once	CASSPFETGNFYEQYF	TGTGCCAGCAGCCCTTTCGAGACAGGGAACTTCTACGAGCAGTACTTC
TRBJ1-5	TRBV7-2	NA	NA	CASSLKRSGVRQPQHF	TGTGCCAGCAGCTTAAAGCGGTCAGGGGTGCGTCAGCCCCAGCATTTT
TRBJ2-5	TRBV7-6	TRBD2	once	CASSQAGGPGETQYF	TGTGCCAGCAGCCAAGCGGGAGGGCCCGGGGAGACCCAGTACTTC
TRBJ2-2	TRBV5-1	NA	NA	CASSLGVRENTGELFF	TGCGCCAGCAGCTTGGGTGTCAGGGAGAACACCGGGGAGCTGTTTTTT
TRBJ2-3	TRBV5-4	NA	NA	CASSFLERREDTQYF	TGTGCCAGCAGCTTCCTTGAACGGCGTGAAGATACGCAGTATTTT
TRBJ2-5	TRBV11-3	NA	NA	CASSRTGSQETQYF	TGTGCCAGCAGCCGGACGGGGAGCCAAGAGACCCAGTACTTC
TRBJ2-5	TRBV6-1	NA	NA	CASTPRPQETQYF	TGTGCCAGCACCCCCCGACCCCAAGAGACCCAGTACTTC
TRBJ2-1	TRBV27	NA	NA	CASSLYRLEVDNEQFF	TGTGCCAGCAGTTTATATCGGCTGGAAGTCGACAATGAGCAGTTCTTC
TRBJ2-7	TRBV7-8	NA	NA	CASSTVWGSSSYEQYF	TGTGCCAGCAGCACCGTATGGGGCTCAAGCTCCTACGAGCAGTACTTC
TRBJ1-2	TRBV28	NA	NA	CASSLRQPNYGYTF	TGTGCCAGCAGTTTGCGACAGCCGAACTATGGCTACACCTTC
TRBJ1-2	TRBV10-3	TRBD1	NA	CAITDRDSYTF	TGTGCCATCACCGACCGGGACAGTTACACCTTC
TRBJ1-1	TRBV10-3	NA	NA	CAISDPTFVGTEAFF	TGTGCCATCAGCGACCCTACGTTTGTGGGCACTGAAGCTTTCTTT
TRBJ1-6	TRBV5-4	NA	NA	CASSLGSGDSPLHF	TGTGCCAGCAGCTTGGGCTCAGGGGATTCACCCCTCCACTTT
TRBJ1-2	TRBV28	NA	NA	CASSLSKVNYGYTF	TGTGCCAGCAGTTTATCCAAGGTTAACTATGGCTACACCTTC
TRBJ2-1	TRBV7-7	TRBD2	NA	CASSPTSGAYNEQFF	TGTGCTAGCAGCCCTACTAGCGGGGCCTACAATGAGCAGTTCTTC
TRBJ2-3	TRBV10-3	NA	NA	CAISVSSPSTDTQYF	TGTGCCATCAGTGTCTCGAGTCCTTCCACAGATACGCAGTATTTT
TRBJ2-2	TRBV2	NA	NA	CASSGAPNTGELFF	TGTGCCAGCAGTGGGGCACCGAACACCGGGGAGCTGTTTTTT
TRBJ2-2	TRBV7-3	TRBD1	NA	CASSLGTGTGELFF	TGTGCCAGCAGCTTAGGGACAGGAACCGGGGAGCTGTTTTTT
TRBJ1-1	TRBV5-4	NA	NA	CASSDAGMMNTEAFF	TGTGCCAGCAGCGATGCCGGAATGATGAACACTGAAGCTTTCTTT
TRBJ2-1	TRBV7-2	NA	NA	CASSTYTNEQFF	TGTGCCAGCAGCACGTACACCAATGAGCAGTTCTTC
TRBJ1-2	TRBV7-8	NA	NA	CASSPVRGGGYTF	TGTGCCAGCAGCCCGGTCCGAGGTGGCGGCTACACCTTC